This T cell receptor beta chain is from a study of blood T cell repertoires in COVID-19. At the level of the study: Samples representing acute and convalescent COVID-19 were sourced from the United States, Italy and Spain. PBMCs, B-cell-depleted T cells, or T cells were the source of the cDNA or gDNA that made up the material.

The repertoire was sequenced with immunoSEQ multiplex PCR; TCRdb's copy has only in-frame clones and lacks some. The table records some 200,000 clones, 80% of them present only once. In germline, CDR1 is GTSNPN, CDR2 SVGIG (reference sequence). This CDR3 contains 16 residues. V was shortened by 5 bases and J by 1 base, with 15 bases between the two germline ends. The sequenced material came from peripheral blood. This receptor was obtained from a woman in her sixties or seventies with acute or convalescent COVID-19. J is TRBJ2-6 and V is TRBV30; tentatively, D is TRBD1 (5 bases). CDR3 protein: CAWHPGFGSGANVLTF. The CDR3 bases are TGTGCCTGGCACCCAGGGTTCGGGTCTGGGGCCAACGTCCTGACTTTC.